Each of the 4 T cell receptor beta chains below was sequenced from the same sample in a study of blood T cell repertoires in COVID-19. The repertoire was sequenced with immunoSEQ multiplex PCR; TCRdb's copy has only in-frame clones and lacks some. This sample carries roughly 75,000 clones, 85% of them seen once, and the ten largest clones take 9.6%. Sequenced sample: peripheral blood. These receptors were collected from a man in his forties or fifties with COVID-19, enrolled during active disease.

This clone has only one observation. This chain joins TRBV7-3 and TRBJ2-5; possible D gene TRBD1, 6 bases. The germline V gene encodes CDR1 SGHTA and CDR2 FQGTGA. V was pared by 2 bases and J by 5 bases, with 15 bases between. This CDR3 spans 15 amino acids. The CDR3: CASSLGDIPSETQYF. CDR3 DNA: TGTGCCAGCAGCTTAGGGGACATTCCTTCGGAGACCCAGTACTTC.

V usage is TRBV20-1 and J usage is TRBJ2-2; 9 nucleotides agree with TRBD2. Looked up from germline, CDR1 is DFQATT and CDR2 is SNEGSKA (reference sequence). The CDR3 is made up of 13 amino acids. V lost 3 bases to trimming and J lost 7 bases; unmatched junction nucleotides: 3. The CDR3 coding sequence is TGCAGTGCTAGTTCTAGCGGGAACGGGGAGCTGTTTTTT. It yields the protein CSASSSGNGELFF.

The chain joins TRBV5-1 to TRBJ2-4; D is undetermined. The ends were cut back, 0 bases at V and 3 bases at J, with 7 bases in the middle. Germline loops: CDR1 SGHRS, CDR2 YFSETQ. This CDR3 is built from 14 residues. DNA for the CDR3: TGCGCCAGCAGCTTGGCCCCCGGCAAAAACATTCAGTACTTC. Protein: CASSLAPGKNIQYF.

This chain uses TRBV6-5 with TRBJ2-1; TRBD2 matches 11 bases. Germline loops: CDR1 MNHEY, CDR2 SVGAGI. This CDR3 spans 15 amino acids. V trimming: 6 bases; J trimming: 4 bases; junction bases outside the gene matches: 5. The CDR3 loop reads CASRQPSGGYNEQFF. CDR3 DNA sequence: TGTGCCAGCAGACAACCTAGCGGGGGGTACAATGAGCAGTTCTTC.